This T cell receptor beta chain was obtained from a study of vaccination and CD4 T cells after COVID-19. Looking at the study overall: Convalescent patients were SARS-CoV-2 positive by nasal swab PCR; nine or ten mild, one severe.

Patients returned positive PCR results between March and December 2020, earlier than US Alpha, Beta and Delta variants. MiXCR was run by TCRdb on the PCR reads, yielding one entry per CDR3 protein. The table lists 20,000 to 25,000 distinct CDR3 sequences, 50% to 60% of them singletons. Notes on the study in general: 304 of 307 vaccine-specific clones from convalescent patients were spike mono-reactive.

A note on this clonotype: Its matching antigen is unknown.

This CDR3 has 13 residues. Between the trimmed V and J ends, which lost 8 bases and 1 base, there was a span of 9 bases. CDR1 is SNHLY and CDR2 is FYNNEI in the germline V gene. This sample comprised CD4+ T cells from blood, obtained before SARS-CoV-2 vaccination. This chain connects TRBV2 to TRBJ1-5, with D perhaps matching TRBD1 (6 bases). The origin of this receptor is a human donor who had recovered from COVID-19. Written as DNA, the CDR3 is TGTGCCAGCCGGACAGTAAGCAATCAGCCCCAGCATTTT. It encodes CASRTVSNQPQHF.